Below are 27 T cell receptor beta chains sequenced from a single sample in a study of T-cell reconstitution after alpha-beta-depleted transplantation in children. It was with unique molecular identifiers that the TCRbeta library was prepared. TCRdb independently ran MiXCR on the PCR reads; one entry per CDR3 protein. The repertoire includes about 370,000 distinct CDR3 sequences, just over 20% of them detected once, and 3% to 4% sits in the top ten. The source material was PBMCs from the stem cell graft donor, sampled from the stem cell graft. The receptors come from a human donor who donated a stem cell graft to a child with acute myeloid leukemia.

This clonotype was recorded a few times. The chain is built from TRBV12-3 or TRBV12-4 and TRBJ1-1, with D hard to call. Trimming pared 5 bases from V and 6 bases from J, leaving 7 bases between. The CDR3 is 11 amino acids. Written as DNA, the CDR3 is TGTGCCAGCAGTCTTGTATCTGAAGCTTTCTTT. This translates into CASSLVSEAFF.

V gene TRBV12-3 or TRBV12-4 combines with J gene TRBJ2-7; TRBD1 matches at 9 bases. CDR3 length: 14 residues. After removal of 6 bases from V and 6 bases from J, the junction contained 9 bases not matched to a gene. For the CDR3, the DNA is TGTGCCAGCAGGCAGGGGACAGGGCCGGTCGAGCAGTACTTC. It codes for CASRQGTGPVEQYF.

There are many counts of this clonotype. The gene calls are TRBV7-3 and TRBJ1-1; D call uncertain. CDR3 length: 13 amino acids. Germline V gene data show CDR1 as SGHTA and CDR2 as FQGTGA. V was pared by 2 bases and J by 7 bases, with 11 bases between. The CDR3 DNA follows: TGTGCCAGCAGCTTATATGGCCAGCGTGAAGCTTTCTTT. Its protein is CASSLYGQREAFF. Combining the CDR3 with reference TRBV7-3 and TRBJ1-1 gives the whole variable domain GAGVSQTPSNKVTEKGKYVELRCDPISGHTALYWYRQSLGQGPEFLIYFQGTGAADDSGLPNDRFFAVRPEGSVSTLKIQRTERGDSAVYLCASSLYGQREAFFGQGTRLTVV.

This clonotype turned up a few times. The rearrangement joins TRBV5-5 to TRBJ2-7, with TRBD1 as a possible D gene (6 bases). The V end was cut by 5 bases, the J end by 1 base, with 19 bases between. Germline lookup yields CDR1 SGHKS and CDR2 YYEKEE (reference sequence). The CDR3 loop spans 16 amino acids. This chain's CDR3 is CASSSTSGDKSYEQYF. DNA for the CDR3: TGTGCCAGCAGTTCCACTTCCGGGGACAAGTCCTACGAGCAGTACTTC.

This clonotype was seen a handful of times. The rearrangement joins TRBV7-2 to TRBJ1-1; D may be TRBD1 (6 bases). The CDR3 length is 15 residues. Between the trimmed V and J ends, which lost 4 bases and 1 base, there was a span of 13 bases. Germline V gives CDR1 SGHTA, CDR2 FQGNSA. The CDR3 DNA reads TGTGCCAGCAGCTCAGAGGGGGGGTGGAACACTGAAGCTTTCTTT. Translating gives CASSSEGGWNTEAFF.

In this sample, this clonotype turned up a few times. The chain is built from TRBV29-1 and TRBJ2-7, with D perhaps TRBD1 or TRBD2 (6 bases each). V dropped 3 bases and J dropped 7 bases, with 16 bases sitting between them. The CDR3 totals 13 residues. CDR1 and CDR2 from the germline V gene are SQVTM and ANQGSEA. The CDR3 region has the DNA TGCAGCGTTGAGAGGACGGGGGCGGAAGAGCAGTACTTC. Translating it yields CSVERTGAEEQYF.

This clonotype came up many times. This chain links TRBV12-3 or TRBV12-4 with TRBJ2-1; 10 nucleotides line up with TRBD2. The CDR3 consists of 14 residues. Losses at the gene ends were 4 bases for V and 9 bases for J; bases not matched to a gene: 6. DNA for the CDR3: TGTGCCAGCAGTTCGCTAGCGGGAGCCATTGAGCAGTTCTTC. Protein product: CASSSLAGAIEQFF.

The V call is TRBV10-3, the J call TRBJ2-2; TRBD2 is a possible D gene (5 bases). Per germline, CDR1 ENHRY and CDR2 SYGVKD. Between the trimmed V and J ends, which lost 7 bases and 3 bases, there was a span of 12 bases. This CDR3 is 14 amino acids long. CDR3 sequence reads: CAIKGDSDTGELFF. CDR3 bases: TGTGCCATCAAGGGAGACTCCGACACCGGGGAGCTGTTTTTT.

This clonotype occurred many times. CDR3 sequence reads: CASSQQGKQQFF. The CDR3 DNA is TGTGCCAGCAGTCAGCAGGGAAAACAGCAGTTCTTC. This chain connects TRBV12-3 or TRBV12-4 to TRBJ2-1; maybe TRBD1 (5 bases). V lost 5 bases to trimming and J lost 11 bases, with 13 bases between them. This CDR3 has 12 residues.

This clonotype was detected many times. The V and J genes are TRBV4-3 and TRBJ2-5, with D unclear. Germline V gene data show CDR1 as LGHNA and CDR2 as YSLEER. Trimming left V 6 bases short and J 1 base short, with 9 bases between. The CDR3 runs 13 residues. The DNA of the CDR3 is TGCGCCAGCAGTCAGGAAAGCCAAGAGACCCAGTACTTC. This encodes CASSQESQETQYF.

This clonotype was seen repeatedly, ten times or more. This chain joins TRBV20-1 and TRBJ2-1; D might be TRBD1 or TRBD2, each matching 5 bases. Per the germline V gene, CDR1 is DFQATT and CDR2 is SNEGSKA (reference sequence). CDR3 length equals 15 residues. V was clipped by 0 bases and J by 9 bases, with 18 bases between them. CDR3 bases: TGCAGTGCTAGAGATCCAGGGCCCGAGGGCAGTGAGCAGTTCTTC. Translated: CSARDPGPEGSEQFF.

Ten or more counts support this clonotype. The rearrangement joins TRBV5-1 to TRBJ2-7; D uncertain. The CDR3 runs 11 residues. Trimming cost V 0 bases and J 6 bases, with 4 bases left between them. Germline CDR1 SGHRS, CDR2 YFSETQ. CDR3: CASSLEGEQYF. The CDR3 DNA is TGCGCCAGCAGCTTGGAGGGCGAGCAGTACTTC.

This clonotype turned up a few times. The CDR3 nucleotides read TGTGCCAGCAGTATGGCCGGGACAATGTGGGAAAAACTGTTTTTT. This codes for CASSMAGTMWEKLFF. This chain links TRBV5-6 with TRBJ1-4, with D tentatively TRBD1 (6 bases). Deletions cut 5 bases from V and 8 bases from J, with 19 bases between. Germline CDR1 SGHDT, CDR2 YYEEEE. The CDR3 sequence is 15 residues long.

The chain combines TRBV7-9 with TRBJ2-7; maybe TRBD2 (6 bases). V lost 3 bases, J lost 2 bases, and 14 bases lay in between. This CDR3 has 15 residues. Germline CDR1 and CDR2: SEHNR and FQNEAQ (reference sequence). The CDR3 region is CASSLGGAGPYEQYF. The CDR3 coding sequence is TGTGCCAGCAGCTTGGGCGGAGCGGGCCCCTACGAGCAGTACTTC.

This clonotype was counted at least ten times. The chain employs TRBV27 and TRBJ2-7; D might be TRBD1 (6 bases). Germline V gene lookup returns CDR1 MNHEY and CDR2 SMNVEV (reference sequence). Trimming stripped 5 bases from V and 0 bases from J, with 17 bases between. CDR3 length equals 16 residues. CDR3 protein: CASSHTTGIVSYEQYF. CDR3 in DNA: TGTGCCAGCAGTCATACCACAGGGATAGTCTCCTACGAGCAGTACTTC.

V gene TRBV27 combines with J gene TRBJ2-1; 7 bases map to TRBD2. Germline CDR1 and CDR2: MNHEY and SMNVEV (reference sequence). The junction had 15 bases not matched to a gene; V was cut back by 6 bases and J by 7 bases. The CDR3 covers 16 residues. In nucleotides, the CDR3 is TGTGCCAGCAGCCCGAGGGGACGGGAGGTCAGTAATGAGCAGTTCTTC. This sequence encodes CASSPRGREVSNEQFF.

The V gene is TRBV27, the J gene TRBJ2-1; D gene ambiguous. This CDR3 region has 15 residues. The V end lost 5 bases, the J end lost 7 bases, and 18 bases lay between the germline ends. CDR1 and CDR2 from the germline V gene are MNHEY and SMNVEV (reference sequence). CDR3 loop: CASSPGRPIANEQFF. The CDR3 DNA sequence: TGTGCCAGCAGTCCCGGCCGGCCGATAGCAAATGAGCAGTTCTTC.

This clonotype was seen only a few times. V is TRBV4-2 and J is TRBJ1-2; D gene ambiguous. The CDR3 covers 13 residues. Trimming shortened V by 0 bases and J by 8 bases, and 10 bases separated the two germline ends. The germline V gene has CDR1 LGHNA and CDR2 YNFKEQ. The CDR3 protein is CASSQDQAGGYTF. DNA of the CDR3: TGTGCCAGCAGCCAAGATCAGGCTGGGGGCTACACCTTC.

The rearrangement uses TRBV10-3 and TRBJ2-7; 8 bases are a match to TRBD1. The trim removed 6 bases at V and 6 bases at J, leaving 10 bases unmatched. Germline V gene lookup returns CDR1 ENHRY and CDR2 SYGVKD. The CDR3 totals 14 residues. The CDR3 protein is CAISGTGIETEQYF. In DNA, the CDR3 is TGTGCCATCAGCGGGACAGGCATAGAAACCGAGCAGTACTTC.

This clonotype was detected only a few times. The chain employs TRBV28 and TRBJ2-3; TRBD2 matches 13 bases. Per the germline V gene, CDR1 is MDHEN and CDR2 is SYDVKM. The CDR3 extends over 17 amino acids. V lost 6 bases, J lost 2 bases, and 8 bases stayed unmatched. In DNA, the CDR3 is TGTGCCAGCAGCAGGGGGACTAGCGGGATGTACACAGATACGCAGTATTTT. Encoded protein: CASSRGTSGMYTDTQYF.

The sample holds a few counts of this clonotype. V is TRBV5-1 and J is TRBJ1-2; 9 nucleotides match TRBD1. Trimming at V came to 0 bases and at J to 7 bases, leaving 13 bases not matched to a gene. CDR3 length: 17 amino acids. Germline V gives CDR1 SGHRS, CDR2 YFSETQ. This CDR3 is CASSLDFNPGQGSGYTF. The CDR3 nucleotides are TGCGCCAGCAGCTTGGACTTTAACCCGGGACAGGGCTCTGGCTACACCTTC.

V usage is TRBV12-3 or TRBV12-4 and J usage is TRBJ2-1; TRBD1 matches at 10 bases. The CDR3 is 18 amino acids. V gave up 7 bases and J gave up 0 bases; unmatched junction bases: 12. The CDR3: CASNIRPGQGPSYNEQFF. The CDR3 nucleotides are TGTGCCAGCAATATTCGCCCGGGACAGGGGCCCTCCTACAATGAGCAGTTCTTC.

At least ten counts were recorded for this clonotype. The V call is TRBV19, the J call TRBJ1-1; D is unresolved. V gave up 1 base and J gave up 7 bases, with 7 bases separating them. Germline-derived CDR1 and CDR2 are LNHDA and SQIVND (reference sequence). The CDR3 is 12 amino acids. The CDR3 nucleotides read TGTGCCAGTAGTATAGCTCAGGATGAAGCTTTCTTT. It translates to CASSIAQDEAFF.

The V gene is TRBV28, the J gene TRBJ2-2; D is ambiguous. This CDR3 has 13 amino acids. V gave up 4 bases and J gave up 10 bases, with 13 bases separating them. Germline CDR1 MDHEN, CDR2 SYDVKM. The CDR3 is CASSSQYRPELFF. The CDR3 DNA follows: TGTGCCAGCAGTTCACAATACCGGCCGGAGCTGTTTTTT.

The chain joins TRBV20-1 to TRBJ2-7; D not resolved. The CDR3 runs to 10 residues. CDR1 and CDR2 (germline): DFQATT, SNEGSKA (reference sequence). Deletions cut 7 bases from V and 2 bases from J, with 6 bases between. Here the CDR3 DNA reads TGCAGTGTTGAAGCCTACGAGCAGTACTTC. Its protein is CSVEAYEQYF.

The chain carries TRBV12-3 or TRBV12-4 and TRBJ1-2; possible D gene TRBD1, 6 bases. The germline V and J ends were trimmed by 3 bases and 4 bases, with 9 bases remaining between them. The CDR3 has 13 residues. As DNA, the CDR3 is TGTGCCAGCAGTTTTGGGGACATCTATGGCTACACCTTC. It translates to CASSFGDIYGYTF.

This clonotype was counted ten times or more. The V call is TRBV12-3 or TRBV12-4, the J call TRBJ1-5, with D hard to call. CDR3 length: 15 residues. Trimming took 3 bases from V and 0 from J, leaving 9 bases between them. The CDR3 DNA reads TGTGCCAGCAGTTTGTCAGGATATAGCAATCAGCCCCAGCATTTT. It translates to CASSLSGYSNQPQHF.